This T cell receptor beta chain was obtained from a study of CD8 T cells in Susac syndrome. V shed 5 bases and J shed 0 bases, with 8 bases lying between them. In germline, CDR1 is MNHEY, CDR2 SVGAGI. The CDR3 consists of 14 residues. With regard to this clonotype: Its antigen is unknown.

Findings of the study overall: The CD4+ T cell repertoires of Susac syndrome were found to show no clonal expansion.

Peripheral blood CD8+ and CD4+ T cells were profiled by TCR beta sequencing. Random hexamers were used to reverse transcribe an amount of roughly 0.5 to 1 ug RNA. An immunoSEQ multiplex PCR amplified TCR beta CDR3 over 54 Vbeta and 13 Jbeta. In TCRdb, the immunoSEQ multiplex PCR reads were re-called with MiXCR into one record per CDR3 protein. The repertoire includes over 150,000 distinct CDR3 sequences, roughly 94% of them detected once, and 0.099% sits in the top ten. V and J are TRBV6-5 and TRBJ2-1; TRBD1 is a possible D gene (6 bases). This TCR came from a human donor with Susac syndrome. Input material: CD4+ T cells from PBMCs. The CDR3 DNA follows: TGTGCCAGCAGTAAAGGGGGCTCCTACAATGAGCAGTTCTTC. Amino acids: CASSKGGSYNEQFF.